One sample yielded the 21 T cell receptor beta chains listed below, sequenced in a study of blood T cells in healthy people across ages. A second PCR of about 7 to 12 cycles used a sample-barcoded 5' primer and a J-beta primer mix. TCRdb passed the 5' RACE reads through MiXCR, listing each CDR3 protein once. The repertoire holds approximately 1,000,000 distinct CDR3 sequences, with around 43% as singletons. The specimen was blood. These receptors originate from a woman in her fifties or sixties in good health.

The chain carries TRBV7-9 and TRBJ2-3; D gene uncertain. The V end lost 5 bases, the J end lost 2 bases, and 14 bases lay between the germline ends. This CDR3 is built from 15 residues. The germline CDR1 and CDR2 sequences are SEHNR and FQNEAQ (reference sequence). As DNA, the CDR3 is TGTGCCAGCAGCACGGATTCGACCGTCACAGATACGCAGTATTTT. Translation: CASSTDSTVTDTQYF.

This clonotype was recorded a few times. The chain couples TRBV29-1 to TRBJ2-7; a weak D match, TRBD2 (6 bases). Germline CDR1 reads SQVTM; CDR2 reads ANQGSEA. This CDR3 contains 12 residues. The V gene lost 6 bases and the J gene lost 0 bases, with 9 bases spanning the gap. The CDR3 DNA is TGCAGCGTCCTGGGGGGCTCCTACGAGCAGTACTTC. Translation: CSVLGGSYEQYF.

This clonotype was observed a single time. V gene TRBV5-1 combines with J gene TRBJ1-2, with no clear D. The V and J ends lost 5 bases and 3 bases respectively, with 14 bases between them. CDR3 size: 14 residues. In germline, CDR1 is SGHRS, CDR2 YFSETQ. The CDR3 bases are TGCGCCAGCAGTTCCCCTGGAGTGGACTATGGCTACACCTTC. Translation: CASSSPGVDYGYTF. The full variable domain, completed using reference TRBV5-1 and TRBJ1-2, is KAGVTQTPRYLIKTRGQQVTLSCSPISGHRSVSWYQQTPGQGLQFLFEYFSETQRNKGNFPGRFSGRQFSNSRSEMNVSTLELGDSALYLCASSSPGVDYGYTFGSGTRLTVV.

The chain has TRBV5-1 and TRBJ1-2; 10 nucleotides match TRBD1. V was clipped by 4 bases and J by 3 bases; unmatched bases: 6. CDR3 length: 15 residues. In germline, CDR1 is SGHRS, CDR2 YFSETQ. CDR3 nucleotides: TGCGCCAGCAGCCTCGGGACAGGGGACTACTATGGCTACACCTTC. Encoded protein: CASSLGTGDYYGYTF.

The chain joins TRBV6-1 to TRBJ2-3, with D perhaps matching TRBD2 (6 bases). The CDR3 has 16 amino acids. Per germline, CDR1 MNHNS and CDR2 SASEGT. V shed 1 base and J shed 0 bases, with 11 bases lying between them. CDR3 in amino acids: CASSEGRGISTDTQYF. The CDR3 DNA follows: TGTGCCAGCAGTGAAGGTCGGGGGATCAGCACAGATACGCAGTATTTT.

V and J are TRBV25-1 and TRBJ2-7, with TRBD1 matching 9 bases. This CDR3 spans 15 amino acids. Germline loops: CDR1 MGHDK, CDR2 SYGVNS. V shed 5 bases, J shed 2 bases, and the junction held 7 bases outside the gene matches. CDR3 sequence reads: CASSFGTGRAYEQYF. CDR3 nucleotide sequence: TGTGCCAGCAGTTTCGGGACAGGGAGGGCCTACGAGCAGTACTTC.

In this sample, this clonotype turned up a few times. J is TRBJ2-7 and V is TRBV14; D gene ambiguous. This CDR3 region has 15 residues. Germline CDR1 and CDR2: SGHDN and FVKESK. The V end lost 2 bases, the J end lost 5 bases, and 16 bases lay between the germline ends. CDR3 bases: TGTGCCAGCAGCCAAAAATCCCAGTTCTTCCACGAGCAGTACTTC. As protein: CASSQKSQFFHEQYF.

The chain has TRBV6-6 and TRBJ2-1; weak D call: TRBD2 (5 bases). V was shortened by 6 bases and J by 7 bases, with 13 bases between the two germline ends. The CDR3 extends over 13 amino acids. The germline gives CDR1 MNHNY, CDR2 SVGAGI (reference sequence). As DNA, the CDR3 is TGTGCCAGCAGACCGCCTCTAGCAAATGAGCAGTTCTTC. Amino acid sequence: CASRPPLANEQFF.

The genes are TRBV27 and TRBJ1-5; maybe TRBD1 (5 bases). Trimming took 4 bases from V and 1 from J, leaving 11 bases between them. The CDR3 runs 15 residues. Germline CDR1 and CDR2: MNHEY and SMNVEV (reference sequence). The CDR3 protein is CASSWGRPSNQPQHF. The DNA for the CDR3 is TGTGCCAGCAGTTGGGGACGGCCGAGCAATCAGCCCCAGCATTTT.

Concerning this clonotype: This may be a read error: a much more frequent sequence differs by one nucleotide. The rearrangement links TRBV29-1 to TRBJ1-2; TRBD1 matches at 7 bases. This CDR3 region has 13 residues. Looked up from germline, CDR1 is SQVTM and CDR2 is ANQGSEA. CDR3 in DNA: TGCAGCGTTGCAGGGGGGCCAGGCTATGGCCACACCTTC. Encoded protein: CSVAGGPGYGHTF.

V usage is TRBV5-5 and J usage is TRBJ1-2; D is unresolved. The germline V and J ends were trimmed by 7 bases and 2 bases, with 12 bases remaining between them. Germline assignment: CDR1 SGHKS and CDR2 YYEKEE (reference sequence). The CDR3 has 13 residues. The CDR3 reads CASGPTENYGYTF. The CDR3 DNA is TGTGCCAGCGGCCCTACAGAGAACTATGGCTACACCTTC.

To note about this clonotype: At one of its ends the junction is not consistent with the germline gene, which may arise from a read error. The rearrangement links TRBV6-1 to TRBJ1-2; 10 nucleotides line up with TRBD1. Germline values: CDR1 MNHNS, CDR2 SASEGT. The CDR3 spans 20 residues. This chain's CDR3 is CTSSTLRVGTGVPRNYGYTF. For the CDR3, the DNA is TGTACCAGCAGCACCTTACGGGTGGGGACAGGGGTCCCAAGAAACTATGGCTACACCTTC.

This clonotype showed up just once. V is TRBV10-3 and J is TRBJ2-5; no definite D call. The J call is doubtful: the DNA matches TRBJ2-1 better. This CDR3 region has 14 residues. CDR1 ENHRY and CDR2 SYGVKD come from the germline V gene. The CDR3 protein is CAISESPAQETQFF. The CDR3 DNA sequence: TGTGCCATCAGTGAGTCCCCAGCTCAAGAGACCCAGTTCTTC.

The chain carries TRBV20-1 and TRBJ2-2, with 13 bases that match TRBD2. V shed 6 bases, J shed 8 bases, and the junction held 9 bases outside the gene matches. The CDR3 contains 15 residues. Per the germline V gene, CDR1 is DFQATT and CDR2 is SNEGSKA (reference sequence). CDR3 in DNA: TGCAGTGCGAGTGGACTAGCGGGAGAGTCGGGGGAGCTGTTTTTT. Translating it yields CSASGLAGESGELFF.

The V call is TRBV27, the J call TRBJ2-1; 7 bases match TRBD1. The end of the DNA fits TRBJ2-7 better, so the J call may be wrong. CDR1 is MNHEY, CDR2 SMNVEV, per germline (reference sequence). The CDR3 covers 16 residues. Here the CDR3 DNA reads TGTGCCAGCAGCGGTTCGGACAGGTATATCGGCAATGAGCAGTACTTC. Translation gives CASSGSDRYIGNEQYF.

V is TRBV6-5 and J is TRBJ2-1; 9 bases map to TRBD2. V was clipped by 7 bases and J by 3 bases; unmatched bases: 7. The CDR3 is made up of 15 amino acids. Germline V gene data show CDR1 as MNHEY and CDR2 as SVGAGI. DNA for the CDR3: TGTGCCAGCACCGATCTGACTAGCGGCTACAATGAGCAGTTCTTC. Translated: CASTDLTSGYNEQFF.

The chain couples TRBV5-1 to TRBJ2-1, with 7 positions matching TRBD2. The CDR3 extends over 13 amino acids. V shed 4 bases and J 9 bases; nucleotides not matched to a gene: 7. The germline V gene has CDR1 SGHRS and CDR2 YFSETQ. The CDR3 is CASSTSGIGEQFF. DNA for the CDR3: TGCGCCAGCAGCACCAGCGGGATAGGTGAGCAGTTCTTC.

This clonotype was seen a handful of times. The genes are TRBV27 and TRBJ2-7; TRBD1 matches 10 bases. J lost 3 bases, V lost 6 bases, and 5 bases had no gene match. The CDR3 spans 14 residues. CDR1 and CDR2 (germline): MNHEY, SMNVEV (reference sequence). In DNA, the CDR3 is TGTGCCAGCAGGATGGGGACAGGGGACTACGAGCAGTACTTC. Its translation is CASRMGTGDYEQYF.

This clonotype was detected a few times. The CDR3 reads CASSPPGTGPTDTQYF. The CDR3 DNA sequence: TGTGCCAGCTCACCACCCGGGACAGGGCCCACAGATACGCAGTATTTT. The J gene is TRBJ2-3, the V gene TRBV18; 9 nucleotides match TRBD1. The CDR3 runs to 16 residues. Germline CDR1 and CDR2: KGHSH and LQKENI. V shed 0 bases and J 2 bases; nucleotides not matched to a gene: 3.

This clonotype has just a few counts. The chain carries TRBV21-1 and TRBJ1-2; TRBD1, the D gene given by the table, was not confirmed from the DNA. TRBV21-1 is an annotated pseudogene. The CDR3 sequence is 12 residues long. The CDR3 protein is CASRIPSYGYTF. The DNA for the CDR3 is TGTGCCAGCAGGATCCCGAGTTATGGCTACACCTTC.

This chain uses TRBV15 with TRBJ2-7; D may match TRBD1 or TRBD2 (5 bases each). The V end was cut by 1 base, the J end by 0 bases, with 13 bases between. The CDR3 runs 16 residues. From germline, CDR1 is LNHNV and CDR2 YYDKDF (reference sequence). The CDR3 loop reads CATSRAGTTSSYEQYF. The CDR3 DNA is TGTGCCACCAGCAGAGCTGGGACCACCAGCTCCTACGAGCAGTACTTC.